A single sample gave rise to the 27 T cell receptor beta chains below, sequenced in a study of blood T cell repertoires in COVID-19. Profiling relied on immunoSEQ multiplex PCR, and the TCRdb table lists in-frame clones only, not all of them. The sample holds over 200,000 clones, 80% to 85% seen once. Sequencing used peripheral blood. The origin of the receptors is a woman aged 80 or over with active or convalescent COVID-19.

The gene calls are TRBV4-3 and TRBJ2-7; unclear D gene. CDR1 LGHNA and CDR2 YSLEER come from the germline V gene. The CDR3 totals 13 residues. Trimming cost V 4 bases and J 3 bases, with 10 bases left between them. The CDR3 is CASSPNFGYEQYF. The CDR3, as DNA: TGCGCCAGCAGCCCAAACTTTGGCTACGAGCAGTACTTC.

CDR3: CASSDRTGATGELFF. The CDR3 DNA reads as TGCGCCAGCAGCGATCGGACAGGGGCCACCGGGGAGCTGTTTTTT. The gene calls are TRBV5-1 and TRBJ2-2; 9 nucleotides align to TRBD1. Trimming removed 4 bases from V and 4 bases from J; junction bases left unmatched: 5. The CDR3 sequence is 15 residues long. Germline CDR1 and CDR2: SGHRS and YFSETQ. The full variable domain, in which reference TRBV5-1 and TRBJ2-2 provide the parts outside the CDR3, is KAGVTQTPRYLIKTRGQQVTLSCSPISGHRSVSWYQQTPGQGLQFLFEYFSETQRNKGNFPGRFSGRQFSNSRSEMNVSTLELGDSALYLCASSDRTGATGELFFGEGSRLTVL.

The chain employs TRBV27 and TRBJ1-6; the D gene is possibly TRBD1 (5 bases). The V end was cut by 7 bases, the J end by 6 bases, with 19 bases between. CDR1 MNHEY and CDR2 SMNVEV come from the germline V gene (reference sequence). This CDR3 has 16 residues. The chain's CDR3 is CASTKRGGGSNSPLHF. CDR3 nucleotides: TGTGCCAGCACCAAAAGGGGAGGAGGGTCTAATTCACCCCTCCACTTT.

The chain employs TRBV5-1 and TRBJ2-7; TRBD1 matches at 8 bases. V lost 4 bases and J lost 6; bases outside the gene matches: 12. This CDR3 contains 15 residues. Per the germline V gene, CDR1 is SGHRS and CDR2 is YFSETQ. The CDR3 loop reads CASSGQGAFGAEQYF. The CDR3 coding sequence is TGCGCCAGCAGCGGACAGGGAGCTTTTGGGGCCGAGCAGTACTTC.

This rearrangement joins TRBV5-4 to TRBJ1-2; tentative D call: TRBD1 (5 bases). In germline, CDR1 is SGHNT, CDR2 YYREEE (reference sequence). Trimming removed 4 bases from V and 3 bases from J, with 13 bases in between. This CDR3 region has 14 residues. The CDR3 here is CASSPRLGHYGYTF. For the CDR3, the DNA is TGTGCCAGCAGCCCCCGGTTGGGGCACTATGGCTACACCTTC.

The rearrangement joins TRBV7-2 to TRBJ2-7, with D maybe TRBD2 (6 bases). V was shortened by 1 base and J by 5 bases, with 9 bases between the two germline ends. In germline, CDR1 is SGHTA, CDR2 FQGNSA. This CDR3 has 13 residues. The CDR3 DNA reads as TGTGCCAGCAGCTTAGTAGGCGGGAACGAGCAGTACTTC. Residues: CASSLVGGNEQYF.

CDR3 bases: TGTGCCATCAGCGGGGACTCCGGCAATGAGCAGTTCTTC. Translating it yields CAISGDSGNEQFF. The chain employs TRBV10-3 and TRBJ2-1, with D possibly matching TRBD2 (6 bases). CDR3 size: 13 residues. Germline CDR1 is ENHRY and CDR2 is SYGVKD. With 6 bases removed from V and 6 bases from J, the gap between germline ends came to 12 bases.

The chain is built from TRBV6-1 and TRBJ1-4; the D gene is possibly TRBD1 (5 bases). Trimming took 2 bases from V and 8 from J, leaving 15 bases between them. The germline V gene has CDR1 MNHNS and CDR2 SASEGT. The CDR3 consists of 15 residues. CDR3 nucleotide sequence: TGTGCCAGCAGTGAAAGTAGGGGAGGATGGGAAAAACTGTTTTTT. This gives the protein CASSESRGGWEKLFF.

As regards this clone: At one end the junction does not follow the germline gene, possibly because of a read error. The V and J genes are TRBV10-3 and TRBJ2-7; possibly TRBD1 for D (5 bases). CDR3 size: 13 residues. The V gene's germline CDR1 is ENHRY and CDR2 SYGVKD. CDR3 coding DNA: TGTGCCATCAGTTCAGGCAGGGCCGAAACGGTGGACTTC. Translation gives CAISSGRAETVDF.

The chain has TRBV5-1 and TRBJ2-2; possibly TRBD2 for D (5 bases). This CDR3 has 15 amino acids. V was shortened by 0 bases and J by 1 base, with 7 bases between the two germline ends. Germline V gene data show CDR1 as SGHRS and CDR2 as YFSETQ. CDR3 sequence (DNA): TGCGCCAGCAGCTTGGTACGGGGGAACACCGGGGAGCTGTTTTTT. Translated: CASSLVRGNTGELFF. Full variable domain (remainder filled in from reference TRBV5-1 and TRBJ2-2): KAGVTQTPRYLIKTRGQQVTLSCSPISGHRSVSWYQQTPGQGLQFLFEYFSETQRNKGNFPGRFSGRQFSNSRSEMNVSTLELGDSALYLCASSLVRGNTGELFFGEGSRLTVL.

V usage is TRBV7-9 and J usage is TRBJ2-2; TRBD1 agrees at 7 bases. From germline, CDR1 is SEHNR and CDR2 FQNEAQ (reference sequence). Trimming removed 6 bases from V and 1 base from J; junction bases left unmatched: 11. CDR3 length: 17 amino acids. CDR3 region: CASSDPPRTGNTGELFF. CDR3 DNA sequence: TGTGCCAGCAGTGACCCACCCCGGACAGGGAACACCGGGGAGCTGTTTTTT.

This clone appeared a few times. The genes are TRBV9 and TRBJ2-3, with D unclear. From germline, CDR1 is SGDLS and CDR2 YYNGEE. Trimming pared 6 bases from V and 3 bases from J, leaving 14 bases between. The CDR3 contains 14 residues. DNA for the CDR3: TGTGCCAGCACCTCCGAACAGACAACAGATACGCAGTATTTT. Protein product: CASTSEQTTDTQYF. Filled out from reference TRBV9 and TRBJ2-3, the complete variable domain reads DSGVTQTPKHLITATGQRVTLRCSPRSGDLSVYWYQQSLDQGLQFLIQYYNGEERAKGNILERFSAQQFPDLHSELNLSSLELGDSALYFCASTSEQTTDTQYFGPGTRLTVL.

The chain employs TRBV3-1 (or the pseudogene TRBV3-2) and TRBJ2-3; D uncertain. Germline CDR1 and CDR2: LGHDT and YNNKEL (reference sequence). CDR3 size: 14 residues. With 4 bases removed from V and 2 bases from J, the gap between germline ends came to 10 bases. The CDR3 loop is CASSRTDFTDTQYF. The CDR3 bases are TGTGCCAGCAGCCGAACAGATTTCACAGATACGCAGTATTTT.

The chain combines TRBV28 with TRBJ2-6; D gene unclear. Looked up from germline, CDR1 is MDHEN and CDR2 is SYDVKM. The length of the CDR3 is 14 residues. Trimming stripped 10 bases from V and 0 bases from J, with 10 bases between. CDR3 sequence: CATLLLSGANVLTF. The CDR3, as DNA: TGTGCCACCTTACTGCTCTCTGGGGCCAACGTCCTGACTTTC. Variable domain in full (rest from reference TRBV28 and TRBJ2-6): DVKVTQSSRYLVKRTGEKVFLECVQDMDHENMFWYRQDPGLGLRLIYFSYDVKMKEKGDIPEGYSVSREKKERFSLILESASTNQTSMYLCATLLLSGANVLTFGAGSRLTVL.

The gene calls are TRBV19 and TRBJ2-1; TRBD1 aligns across 11 bases. The CDR3 consists of 13 residues. CDR1 and CDR2 from the germline V gene are LNHDA and SQIVND (reference sequence). V was clipped by 8 bases and J by 8 bases; unmatched bases: 5. CDR3 bases: TGTGCCAGTCACCGGGACAGGGGGTATGAGCAGTTCTTC. It is translated as CASHRDRGYEQFF.

V usage is TRBV19 and J usage is TRBJ2-7; 7 bases agree with TRBD1. The J segment lost 3 bases and the V segment lost 3 bases, leaving 8 bases of the junction unmatched. CDR3 size: 15 residues. Germline-derived CDR1 and CDR2 are LNHDA and SQIVND (reference sequence). The CDR3 DNA reads as TGTGCCAGTAGTATGGAGAGGGGGCAAGGCTACGAGCAGTACTTC. Translation: CASSMERGQGYEQYF.

This clone was picked up a small number of times. V and J are TRBV18 and TRBJ1-5; 7 bases are a match to TRBD1. V lost 5 bases to trimming and J lost 7 bases; unmatched junction nucleotides: 5. The CDR3 loop spans 13 amino acids. Germline V gives CDR1 KGHSH, CDR2 LQKENI. The CDR3 nucleotides are TGTGCCAGCTCAGACAGGGAGAGACAGCCCCAGCATTTT. This codes for CASSDRERQPQHF.

Only one count was recorded for this clone. The chain couples TRBV4-2 to TRBJ2-1; 10 bases map to TRBD2. The CDR3 consists of 18 residues. Germline lookup yields CDR1 LGHNA and CDR2 YNFKEQ. Germline trimming cut 3 bases from V and 3 bases from J; bases unmatched to any gene: 11. For the CDR3, the DNA is TGTGCCAGCAGCCAGGAAGCGGGAGGGCCCTACTACTACAATGAGCAGTTCTTC. This encodes CASSQEAGGPYYYNEQFF.

V and J are TRBV4-2 and TRBJ2-1; TRBD2 matches at 8 bases. V gave up 0 bases and J gave up 4 bases; unmatched junction bases: 8. The CDR3 extends over 17 amino acids. Per the germline V gene, CDR1 is LGHNA and CDR2 is YNFKEQ. In DNA form, the CDR3 reads TGTGCCAGCAGCCAAGATTGGGGAGCGGGGGATTACAATGAGCAGTTCTTC. This sequence encodes CASSQDWGAGDYNEQFF.

V gene TRBV10-3 combines with J gene TRBJ1-5, with D hard to call. The CDR3 contains 17 residues. With 1 base removed from V and 2 bases from J, the gap between germline ends came to 15 bases. Germline loops: CDR1 ENHRY, CDR2 SYGVKD. The chain's CDR3 is CAISEFLLLTGNQPQHF. Here the CDR3 DNA reads TGTGCCATCAGTGAGTTTCTCCTTCTCACAGGCAATCAGCCCCAGCATTTT.

The rearrangement links TRBV19 to TRBJ1-1; D remains unclear. The CDR3 covers 14 residues. Germline V gene lookup returns CDR1 LNHDA and CDR2 SQIVND (reference sequence). V was clipped by 7 bases and J by 0 bases, with 12 bases between them. CDR3 loop: CASNLPNLNTEAFF. CDR3 in DNA: TGTGCCAGTAATCTCCCCAACTTGAACACTGAAGCTTTCTTT.

V and J are TRBV4-1 and TRBJ1-1, with D tentatively TRBD1 (6 bases). The CDR3 is 14 residues long. Germline V gene data show CDR1 as MGHRA and CDR2 as YSYEKL. V was cut by 2 bases and J by 1 base, with 8 bases left in between. Here the CDR3 DNA reads TGCGCCAGCAGCCAATGGACAGAGAACACTGAAGCTTTCTTT. Its protein product is CASSQWTENTEAFF.

This rearrangement joins TRBV28 to TRBJ2-7, with D possibly matching TRBD2 (5 bases). CDR1 is MDHEN, CDR2 SYDVKM, per germline. This CDR3 is 13 amino acids long. V was cut by 3 bases and J by 3 bases, with 9 bases left in between. The CDR3: CASSLEVIYEQYF. CDR3 coding DNA: TGTGCCAGCAGTTTGGAGGTGATCTACGAGCAGTACTTC.

V and J are TRBV24-1 and TRBJ2-7; 7 bases align to TRBD1. The CDR3 consists of 15 residues. J lost 0 bases, V lost 4 bases, and 5 bases had no gene match. CDR1 KGHDR and CDR2 SFDVKD come from the germline V gene. The CDR3 nucleotides read TGTGCCACCAGTGAGGGCAGGGGGAGCTCCTACGAGCAGTACTTC. This translates into CATSEGRGSSYEQYF.

CDR3 residues: CASSATSGVATGELFF. The CDR3 DNA reads as TGTGCCAGCAGCGCGACTAGCGGGGTTGCCACCGGGGAGCTGTTTTTT. This chain joins TRBV9 and TRBJ2-2; 11 bases fit TRBD2. V lost 3 bases, J lost 4 bases, and 5 bases stayed unmatched. Per the germline V gene, CDR1 is SGDLS and CDR2 is YYNGEE. The CDR3 loop spans 16 amino acids.

The rearrangement joins TRBV20-1 to TRBJ1-2, with 7 bases fitting TRBD1. Germline V gene sequence: CDR1 DFQATT, CDR2 SNEGSKA (reference sequence). V dropped 3 bases and J dropped 8; count of bases not matched to a gene: 6. The CDR3 has 12 residues. The CDR3 loop reads CSASAPGQGYTF. Here the CDR3 DNA reads TGCAGTGCTAGTGCCCCGGGACAGGGCTACACCTTC.

In this sample, this clone turned up a few times. This chain connects TRBV5-6 to TRBJ1-6; tentative D call: TRBD1 (5 bases). V was shortened by 0 bases and J by 4 bases, with 17 bases between the two germline ends. Germline CDR1 SGHDT, CDR2 YYEEEE. The CDR3 spans 18 residues. This CDR3 is CASSLAGYEGDYNSPLHF. The DNA for the CDR3 is TGTGCCAGCAGCTTGGCAGGGTATGAAGGGGATTATAATTCACCCCTCCACTTT.